This TCR beta chain was profiled in a study of cytomegalovirus exposure and HLA in healthy donors. Notes on the study in general: Sequencing artifact likely explains a cluster of highly shared sequence variants. The number of N-insertions in an Asian-associated ancestry cluster was reportedly below the approximately 700-donor mean in a later analysis.

This clone was seen once. As yet, its antigen is unknown. The PCR was carried out with 60 Vbeta primers and 13 Jbeta primers. TCRdb keeps only in-frame clones here, not all; method: immunoSEQ multiplex PCR. The sample records around 150,000 clones, 66% being singletons. The CDR3 extends over 14 amino acids. Trimming took off 2 bases at V and 4 bases at J, with 9 bases between the two ends. Germline CDR1 KGHSH, CDR2 LQKENI. The V call is TRBV18, the J call TRBJ2-1; D might be TRBD2 (6 bases). This TCR derives from a human donor in good health. Sequences were obtained from PBMCs. CDR3 nucleotides: TGTGCCAGCTCACCAGGGGGAGGTTACAATGAGCAGTTCTTC. Protein sequence: CASSPGGGYNEQFF.